This section outlines one TCR beta chain sequence together with its context. Germline V gives CDR1 MDHEN, CDR2 SYDVKM. Trimming removed 5 bases from V and 4 bases from J, with 14 bases in between. The CDR3 sequence is 14 residues long. The protocol was immunoSEQ multiplex PCR, while the TCRdb copy is restricted to in-frame clones and leaves out a portion. The table shows 70,000 to 75,000 clones, with about 94% occurring only once. These data come from a study of control samples from healthy donors and cancer patients. The specimen was blood. This clonotype was obtained from a woman in her 30s in good health. V is TRBV28 and J is TRBJ2-5; D uncertain. CDR3 in amino acids: CASSRRSYRETQYF. The CDR3 coding sequence is TGTGCCAGCAGTCGGAGAAGCTACAGAGAGACCCAGTACTTC.